Below, 18 T cell receptor beta chains from the same sample are listed, as sequenced in a study of identical twins. TCRdb re-derived calls from the 5' RACE reads in MiXCR, one entry per CDR3 protein. This table holds 1.5 million to 2 million distinct CDR3 sequences, about 31% found once. Sequenced: cord blood. These receptor sequences come from a newborn girl in good health.

V usage is TRBV7-2 and J usage is TRBJ1-1, with TRBD1 matching 8 bases. CDR1 and CDR2 from the germline V gene are SGHTA and FQGNSA. The trim removed 0 bases at V and 1 base at J, leaving 10 bases unmatched. The CDR3 spans 18 residues. The CDR3 protein is CASSLARTGTKRNTEAFF. DNA of the CDR3: TGTGCCAGCAGCTTAGCCCGGACAGGGACAAAGAGGAACACTGAAGCTTTCTTT. Full variable domain (outside the CDR3, taken from reference TRBV7-2 and TRBJ1-1): GAGVSQSPSNKVTEKGKDVELRCDPISGHTALYWYRQSLGQGLEFLIYFQGNSAPDKSGLPSDRFSAERTGGSVSTLTIQRTQQEDSAVYLCASSLARTGTKRNTEAFFGQGTRLTVV.

This clonotype was seen more than once but under ten times. The chain has TRBV7-9 and TRBJ1-1; D is undetermined. The CDR3 is 14 residues long. CDR1 is SEHNR and CDR2 is FQNEAQ in the germline V gene (reference sequence). V gave up 3 bases and J gave up 1 base, with 9 bases separating them. CDR3 loop: CASSFRAGNTEAFF. CDR3 nucleotides: TGTGCCAGCAGCTTTCGCGCGGGGAACACTGAAGCTTTCTTT.

This clonotype was counted only a few times. V is TRBV18 and J is TRBJ2-5; perhaps D is TRBD1 or TRBD2 (6 bases each). Germline CDR1 is KGHSH and CDR2 is LQKENI. V lost 2 bases and J lost 11, with 18 bases in between. This CDR3 is 14 amino acids long. CDR3 residues: CASSPERGDNEQYF. CDR3 sequence (DNA): TGTGCCAGCTCACCAGAAAGGGGGGACAATGAGCAGTACTTC. Full variable domain (missing parts from reference TRBV18 and TRBJ2-5): NAGVMQNPRHLVRRRGQEARLRCSPMKGHSHVYWYRQLPEEGLKFMVYLQKENIIDESGMPKERFSAEFPKEGPSILRIQQVVRGDSAAYFCASSPERGDNEQYFGPGTRLLVL.

This clonotype was seen more than once but under ten times. V and J are TRBV11-1 and TRBJ1-6; 7 bases agree with TRBD1. The junction had 10 bases not matched to a gene; V was cut back by 5 bases and J by 3 bases. The CDR3 is 17 residues long. Per germline, CDR1 SGHAT and CDR2 FQDESV (reference sequence). DNA for the CDR3: TGTGCCAGCAGCCTACATACAGGGGTTAACTATAATTCACCCCTCCACTTT. This sequence encodes CASSLHTGVNYNSPLHF.

The table lists this clonotype with a few counts. This sequence joins TRBV29-1 and TRBJ1-4; no firm D call. Germline CDR1 reads SQVTM; CDR2 reads ANQGSEA. V was shortened by 5 bases and J by 6 bases, with 10 bases between the two germline ends. The CDR3 contains 12 residues. This chain's CDR3 is CSVILVDEKLFF. The CDR3 bases are TGCAGCGTTATTTTAGTGGATGAAAAACTGTTTTTT.

The chain joins TRBV6-1 to TRBJ2-3; 7 bases align to TRBD1. Germline V gene sequence: CDR1 MNHNS, CDR2 SASEGT. V shed 2 bases, J shed 8 bases, and the junction held 7 bases outside the gene matches. The CDR3 sequence is 14 residues long. The CDR3: CASSEWTGVGTQYF. The CDR3 DNA is TGTGCCAGCAGTGAATGGACAGGAGTAGGTACGCAGTATTTT.

This clonotype has more than one count but fewer than ten. A junction boundary mismatches the germline segment, possibly from a read error. Here the CDR3 DNA reads TGTGCCAGCAGTTACTCGTGGTTCCGAAGGGACGGCACAGATGCGCAGTATTTT. Translating gives CASSYSWFRRDGTDAQYF. The chain recombines TRBV6-5 with TRBJ2-3; D may match TRBD1 or TRBD2 (5 bases each). Germline V gives CDR1 MNHEY, CDR2 SVGAGI. There are 18 residues in the CDR3.

The V call is TRBV12-3 or TRBV12-4, the J call TRBJ1-2; D is undetermined. The CDR3 spans 13 residues. The V end was cut by 3 bases, the J end by 0 bases, with 5 bases between. CDR3 protein: CASSFWPNYGYTF. In nucleotides, the CDR3 is TGTGCCAGCAGTTTCTGGCCTAACTATGGCTACACCTTC.

This clonotype has just a few counts. This chain uses TRBV7-6 with TRBJ2-3; D assignment may be TRBD1 or TRBD2 (6 bases each). The CDR3 length is 16 residues. V dropped 5 bases and J dropped 4 bases, with 19 bases sitting between them. Germline CDR1 and CDR2: SGHVS and FNYEAQ. In DNA, the CDR3 is TGTGCCAGCAGCGTCCAAAGGGGGGCCTTCCCAGATACGCAGTATTTT. The encoded protein is CASSVQRGAFPDTQYF.

This clonotype was found many times. This chain uses TRBV20-1 with TRBJ2-5; perhaps TRBD2 as D (6 bases). Germline lookup yields CDR1 DFQATT and CDR2 SNEGSKA (reference sequence). Trimming stripped 0 bases from V and 2 bases from J, with 13 bases between. This CDR3 has 15 residues. For the CDR3, the DNA is TGCAGTGCTAGAGATCCCCGGGACTCACAAGAGACCCAGTACTTC. Its protein product is CSARDPRDSQETQYF.

This chain links TRBV7-9 with TRBJ2-3, with a weak D call TRBD2 (6 bases). The CDR3 runs to 16 residues. In germline, CDR1 is SEHNR, CDR2 FQNEAQ (reference sequence). Trimming removed 5 bases from V and 8 bases from J, with 23 bases in between. Written as DNA, the CDR3 is TGTGCCAGCAGCCCCAGGTTAGCGGAAGGTTTAATTACGCAGTATTTT. Translation gives CASSPRLAEGLITQYF.

The J gene is TRBJ2-7, the V gene TRBV7-8; tentatively, D is TRBD1 (6 bases). Deletions cut 5 bases from V and 3 bases from J, with 17 bases between. Germline V gene lookup returns CDR1 SGHVS and CDR2 FQNEAQ. The CDR3 has 15 amino acids. CDR3 amino acids: CASSEYRVGIYEQYF. CDR3 nucleotides: TGTGCCAGCAGCGAATACAGGGTAGGAATCTACGAGCAGTACTTC. The entire variable domain, with the rest obtained from reference TRBV7-8 and TRBJ2-7, is as follows: GAGVSQSPRYKVAKRGQDVALRCDPISGHVSLFWYQQALGQGPEFLTYFQNEAQLDKSGLPSDRFFAERPEGSVSTLKIQRTQQEDSAVYLCASSEYRVGIYEQYFGPGTRLTVT.

The rearrangement joins TRBV2 to TRBJ2-6, with D possibly matching TRBD1 (5 bases). Trimming removed 2 bases from V and 0 bases from J, with 11 bases in between. Germline V gene sequence: CDR1 SNHLY, CDR2 FYNNEI. This CDR3 spans 17 amino acids. The CDR3 reads CASSERGFGSGANVLTF. DNA for the CDR3: TGTGCCAGCAGTGAAAGGGGCTTCGGCTCTGGGGCCAACGTCCTGACTTTC. The full variable domain, completed using reference TRBV2 and TRBJ2-6, is EPEVTQTPSHQVTQMGQEVILRCVPISNHLYFYWYRQILGQKVEFLVSFYNNEISEKSEIFDDQFSVERPDGSNFTLKIRSTKLEDSAMYFCASSERGFGSGANVLTFGAGSRLTVL.

V usage is TRBV28 and J usage is TRBJ1-2, with 8 bases aligning to TRBD1. Germline CDR1 MDHEN, CDR2 SYDVKM. Unmatched junction bases numbered 7, after V lost 6 bases and J lost 4 bases. The CDR3 spans 14 residues. This CDR3 is CASRKQGGGYGYTF. The CDR3 bases are TGTGCCAGCAGAAAACAGGGGGGAGGCTATGGCTACACCTTC.

The chain's CDR3 is CSARRTGDPLYGYTF. The CDR3 DNA reads TGCAGTGCTCGCCGGACAGGGGACCCACTCTATGGCTACACCTTC. The V gene is TRBV20-1, the J gene TRBJ1-2, with TRBD1 identical over 9 bases. Trimming took 5 bases from V and 4 from J; bases not matched to a gene: 11. This CDR3 comprises 15 residues. Germline loops: CDR1 DFQATT, CDR2 SNEGSKA (reference sequence).

This chain links TRBV4-1 with TRBJ2-3; 8 bases are a match to TRBD1. This CDR3 is 14 amino acids long. The germline gives CDR1 MGHRA, CDR2 YSYEKL. The V gene end was trimmed by 6 bases and the J gene end by 5 bases; junction bases not matched to a gene: 7. The CDR3 protein is CASRAPGQVDTQYF. The CDR3 DNA reads as TGCGCCAGCAGGGCCCCGGGACAGGTAGATACGCAGTATTTT.

This chain uses TRBV28 with TRBJ2-2; TRBD2 agrees at 10 bases. Germline CDR1 and CDR2: MDHEN and SYDVKM. The junction had 8 bases not matched to a gene; V was cut back by 2 bases and J by 5 bases. The CDR3 loop spans 17 amino acids. This CDR3 reads CASSLGALAGRTGELFF. The CDR3 coding sequence is TGTGCCAGCAGTTTAGGGGCACTAGCGGGAAGGACCGGGGAGCTGTTTTTT.

Points on this clonotype: This CDR3 fails to terminate in the conserved phenylalanine or tryptophan, so it likely reflects a read error. The genes are TRBV20-1 and TRBJ2-4; maybe TRBD1 (5 bases). The tail of the sequence fits TRBJ2-7 better, so the J call may be wrong. This CDR3 region has 10 residues. Germline V gene lookup returns CDR1 DFQATT and CDR2 SNEGSKA (reference sequence). CDR3 nucleotide sequence: TGCAGTGGACAGCTATACGAGCAGTACCTC. The encoded protein is CSGQLYEQYL.